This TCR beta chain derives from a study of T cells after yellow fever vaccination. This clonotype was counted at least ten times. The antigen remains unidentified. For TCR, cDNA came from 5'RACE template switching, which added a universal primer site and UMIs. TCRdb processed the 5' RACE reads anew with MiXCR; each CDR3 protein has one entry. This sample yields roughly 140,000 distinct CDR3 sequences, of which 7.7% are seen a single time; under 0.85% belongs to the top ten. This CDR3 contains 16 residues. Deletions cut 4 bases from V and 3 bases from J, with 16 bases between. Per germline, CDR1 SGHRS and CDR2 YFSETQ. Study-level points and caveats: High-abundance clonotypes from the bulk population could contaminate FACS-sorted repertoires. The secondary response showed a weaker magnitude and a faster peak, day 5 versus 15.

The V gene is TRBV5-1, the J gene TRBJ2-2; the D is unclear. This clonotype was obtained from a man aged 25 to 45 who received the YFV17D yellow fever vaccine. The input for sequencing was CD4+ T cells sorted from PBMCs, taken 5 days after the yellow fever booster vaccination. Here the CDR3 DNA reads TGCGCCAGCAGCCCCCTGACACATTCGGACACCGGGGAGCTGTTTTTT. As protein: CASSPLTHSDTGELFF.